The sequence of this T cell receptor beta chain was determined in a study of post-analysis software for immune sequencing data. General study findings and limits: Included in a set of about 5 TRBV segments more frequent in patients than controls were TRBV5-6, TRBV5-1 and TRBV20-1. Multiple sclerosis was associated with a significant reduction in normalized Chao1 diversity relative to controls.

In the case of this clonotype: Its antigen remains unknown.

CDR3 length: 14 residues. Germline CDR1 reads SGDLS; CDR2 reads YYNGEE. Trimming stripped 0 bases from V and 7 bases from J, with 13 bases between. Built from TCR beta cDNA, the libraries had unique molecular identifiers in them. Between roughly 1 and 10 million T cells gave rise to about 450,000 cDNA molecules. TCRdb re-analysed the PCR reads in MiXCR, keeping a single row per CDR3 protein. The table lists about 500,000 distinct CDR3 sequences, 40% to 55% of them singletons. The genes are TRBV9 and TRBJ1-2, with D unclear. The receptor was isolated from a girl aged 5 to 17 with multiple sclerosis. Material for sequencing was blood. CDR3 in DNA: TGTGCCAGCAGCGTAGATCTTAGAGACGCTGGCTACACCTTC. Its protein is CASSVDLRDAGYTF.